This T cell receptor beta chain was observed in a study of shared clonotypes between healthy human individuals. The wider study: Researchers assigned three CD4 naive, three CD4 memory, two CD8 naive and one CD8 memory plate to each donor. Notes on the study in general: It was the non-shared clonotypes that had lower generation probabilities than clonotypes shared by all four donors.

Donors included only healthy HIV-negative adults lacking recent acute infections or vaccinations. As for this clone: Its matching antigen is unknown.

V lost 4 bases and J 4 bases, leaving 19 bases between the germline ends. Germline V gene data show CDR1 as MGHRA and CDR2 as YSYEKL. This CDR3 has 17 residues. The data were produced by immunoSEQ multiplex PCR, yet TCRdb's version contains in-frame clones alone and is incomplete. The sample includes approximately 1,500,000 clones, roughly 98% of them seen just once. The chain couples TRBV4-1 to TRBJ2-2, with D possibly being TRBD1 (6 bases). Sequencing input: naive CD4+ T cells sorted from blood. As to subset: CD45RA+ positively selected. This clonotype was obtained from a man aged 25-40 years in good health. CDR3 DNA: TGCGCCAGCAGCCTCGACCCGACAGGCAGCTCCACCGGGGAGCTGTTTTTT. Translating it yields CASSLDPTGSSTGELFF.